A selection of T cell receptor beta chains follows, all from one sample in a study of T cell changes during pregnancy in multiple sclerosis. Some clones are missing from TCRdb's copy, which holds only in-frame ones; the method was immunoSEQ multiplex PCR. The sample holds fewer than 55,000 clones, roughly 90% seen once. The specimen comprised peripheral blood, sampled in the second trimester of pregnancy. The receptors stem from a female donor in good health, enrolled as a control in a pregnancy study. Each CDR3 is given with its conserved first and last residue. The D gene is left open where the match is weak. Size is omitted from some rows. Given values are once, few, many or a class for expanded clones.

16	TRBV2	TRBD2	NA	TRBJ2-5	CASSGTSGVGGETQYF	TGTGCCAGCAGCGGCACTAGCGGGGTGGGGGGAGAGACCCAGTACTTC
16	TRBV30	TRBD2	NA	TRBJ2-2	CAWSPRVRERGGELFF	TGTGCCTGGAGCCCCCGGGTGAGGGAGCGGGGCGGGGAGCTGTTTTTT
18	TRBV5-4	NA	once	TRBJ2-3	CASSQPNSGQGGTDTQYF	TGTGCCAGCAGCCAGCCCAACTCAGGACAGGGAGGGACAGATACGCAGTATTTT
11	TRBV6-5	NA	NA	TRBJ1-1	CASSIGGEAFF	TGTGCCAGCAGCATTGGAGGAGAAGCTTTCTTT
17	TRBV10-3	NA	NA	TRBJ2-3	CAISESPRGATTDTQYF	TGTGCCATCAGTGAGTCTCCGCGGGGAGCCACTACAGATACGCAGTATTTT
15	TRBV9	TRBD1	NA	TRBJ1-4	CASSVAGTVNEKLFF	TGTGCCAGCAGCGTAGCCGGGACAGTTAATGAAAAACTGTTTTTT
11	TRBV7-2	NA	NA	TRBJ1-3	CASTLRNTIYF	TGTGCCAGCACCCTAAGAAACACCATATATTTT
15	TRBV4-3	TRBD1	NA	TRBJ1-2	CASSQSGTGENGYTF	TGCGCCAGCAGCCAAAGTGGGACAGGGGAAAATGGCTACACCTTC
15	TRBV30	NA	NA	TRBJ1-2	CAWSVGLLAAYGYTF	TGTGCCTGGAGTGTAGGACTCCTGGCAGCCTATGGCTACACCTTC
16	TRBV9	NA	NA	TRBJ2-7	CASSPYGGASTYEQYF	TGTGCCAGCAGTCCCTACGGCGGCGCCTCGACCTACGAGCAGTACTTC
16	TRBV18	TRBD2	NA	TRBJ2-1	CASSPKRGNSYNEQFF	TGTGCCAGCTCACCTAAGCGGGGAAACTCCTACAATGAGCAGTTCTTC
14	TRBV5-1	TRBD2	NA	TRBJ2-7	CASRDTSGTIEQYF	TGCGCCAGCAGGGATACTAGCGGGACCATCGAGCAGTACTTC
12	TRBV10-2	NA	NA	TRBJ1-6	CASTGYNSPLHF	TGCGCCAGCACGGGCTATAATTCACCCCTCCACTTT
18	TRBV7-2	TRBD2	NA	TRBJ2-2	CASSPGLAGGVHPGELFF	TGTGCCAGCAGCCCGGGACTAGCGGGGGGCGTCCACCCCGGGGAGCTGTTTTTT
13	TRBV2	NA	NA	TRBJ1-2	CASTPGEGGGYTF	TGTGCCAGCACCCCCGGGGAGGGGGGTGGCTACACCTTC
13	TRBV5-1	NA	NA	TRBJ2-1	CASSPVGGNEQFF	TGCGCCAGCAGTCCCGTTGGCGGGAATGAGCAGTTCTTC